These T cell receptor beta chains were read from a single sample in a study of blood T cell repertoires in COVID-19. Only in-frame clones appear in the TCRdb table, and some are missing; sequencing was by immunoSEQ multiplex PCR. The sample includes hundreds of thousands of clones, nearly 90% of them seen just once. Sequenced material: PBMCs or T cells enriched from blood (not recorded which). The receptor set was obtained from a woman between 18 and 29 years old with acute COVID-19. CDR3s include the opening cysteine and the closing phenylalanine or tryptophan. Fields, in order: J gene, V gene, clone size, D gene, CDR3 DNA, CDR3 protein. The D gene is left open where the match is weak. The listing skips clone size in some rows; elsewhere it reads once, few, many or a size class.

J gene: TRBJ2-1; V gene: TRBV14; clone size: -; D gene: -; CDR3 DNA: TGTGCCAGCAGCCCAAAGGGGGGGTGGAACTCCTACAATGAGCAGTTCTTC; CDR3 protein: CASSPKGGWNSYNEQFF
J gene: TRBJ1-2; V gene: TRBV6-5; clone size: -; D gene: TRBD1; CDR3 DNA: TGTGCCAGCCGGGACAGGGCTAACTATGGCTACACCTTC; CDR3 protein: CASRDRANYGYTF
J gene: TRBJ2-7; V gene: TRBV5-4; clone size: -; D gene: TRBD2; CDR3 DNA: TGTGCCAGCAGCTTTAGTGGCGGGAGGGCCCACGAGCAGTACTTC; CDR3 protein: CASSFSGGRAHEQYF
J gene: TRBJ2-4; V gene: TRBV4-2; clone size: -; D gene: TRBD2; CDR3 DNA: TGTGCCAGCAGCCAAGATCTAGCGGGAGGAAACATTCAGTACTTC; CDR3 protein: CASSQDLAGGNIQYF
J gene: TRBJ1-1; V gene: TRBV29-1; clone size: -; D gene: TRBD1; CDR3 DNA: TGCAGCGTCGGACAGGGAGGGGTCACTGAAGCTTTCTTT; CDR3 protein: CSVGQGGVTEAFF
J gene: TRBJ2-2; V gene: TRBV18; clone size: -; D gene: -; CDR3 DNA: TGTGCCAGCTCACCTAGGGACAATTGGCTACCAGCCGTAAACACCGGGGAGCTGTTTTTT; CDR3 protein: CASSPRDNWLPAVNTGELFF
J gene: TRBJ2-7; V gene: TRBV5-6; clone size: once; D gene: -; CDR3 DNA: TGTGCCAGCAGCTCGGGACATACATACGAGCAGTACTTC; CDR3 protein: CASSSGHTYEQYF
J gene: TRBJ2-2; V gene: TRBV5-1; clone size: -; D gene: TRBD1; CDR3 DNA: TGCGCCAGCAGCTTGCCCGGGACAGGGTCCGGGGAGCTGTTTTTT; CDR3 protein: CASSLPGTGSGELFF
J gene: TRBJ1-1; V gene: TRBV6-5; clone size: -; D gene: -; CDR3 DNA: TGTGCCATCCCCGGGAGGGCGGACACTGAAGCTTTCTTT; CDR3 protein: CAIPGRADTEAFF
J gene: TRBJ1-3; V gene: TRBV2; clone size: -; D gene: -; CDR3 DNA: TGTGCCAGCCCAACAGGAAACACCATATATTTT; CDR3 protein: CASPTGNTIYF
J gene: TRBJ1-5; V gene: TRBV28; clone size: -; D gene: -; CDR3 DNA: TGTGCCAGCAGCCATGCGGCTTTGGGTAGCAATCAGCCCCAGCATTTT; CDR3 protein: CASSHAALGSNQPQHF
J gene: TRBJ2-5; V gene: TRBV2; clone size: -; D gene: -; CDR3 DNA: TGTGCCAGCAGGGTCGGAGAGACCCAGTACTTC; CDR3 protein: CASRVGETQYF
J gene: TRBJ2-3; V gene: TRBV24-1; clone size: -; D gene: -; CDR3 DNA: TGTGCCACCAGTCAAGGGGGATTCGGCACAGATACGCAGTATTTT; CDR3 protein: CATSQGGFGTDTQYF
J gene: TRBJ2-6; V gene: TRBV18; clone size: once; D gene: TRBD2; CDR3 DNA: TGTGCCAGCTCACCAGCGAGCGGGAGTGGGTCTGGGGCCAACGTCCTGACTTTC; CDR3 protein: CASSPASGSGSGANVLTF
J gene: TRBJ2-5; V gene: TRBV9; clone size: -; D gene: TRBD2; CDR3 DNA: TGTGCCAGCAGCGTAGCGGTGAGAGCGGGAGTCCCAGAGACCCAGTACTTC; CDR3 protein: CASSVAVRAGVPETQYF
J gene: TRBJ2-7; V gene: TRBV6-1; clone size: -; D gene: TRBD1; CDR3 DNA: TGTGCCAGCAGTGAAAGGACAGGAACCTACGAGCAGTACTTC; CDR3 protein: CASSERTGTYEQYF
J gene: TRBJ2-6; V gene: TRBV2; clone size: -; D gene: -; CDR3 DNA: TGTGCCAGCGGGGGCGACAGCTCTGGGGCCAACGTCCTGACTTTC; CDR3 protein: CASGGDSSGANVLTF
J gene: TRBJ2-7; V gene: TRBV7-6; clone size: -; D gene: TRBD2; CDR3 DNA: TGTGCCAGCAGCTCTGAGACTAGCGGGAGTATATACGAGCAGTACTTC; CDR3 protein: CASSSETSGSIYEQYF